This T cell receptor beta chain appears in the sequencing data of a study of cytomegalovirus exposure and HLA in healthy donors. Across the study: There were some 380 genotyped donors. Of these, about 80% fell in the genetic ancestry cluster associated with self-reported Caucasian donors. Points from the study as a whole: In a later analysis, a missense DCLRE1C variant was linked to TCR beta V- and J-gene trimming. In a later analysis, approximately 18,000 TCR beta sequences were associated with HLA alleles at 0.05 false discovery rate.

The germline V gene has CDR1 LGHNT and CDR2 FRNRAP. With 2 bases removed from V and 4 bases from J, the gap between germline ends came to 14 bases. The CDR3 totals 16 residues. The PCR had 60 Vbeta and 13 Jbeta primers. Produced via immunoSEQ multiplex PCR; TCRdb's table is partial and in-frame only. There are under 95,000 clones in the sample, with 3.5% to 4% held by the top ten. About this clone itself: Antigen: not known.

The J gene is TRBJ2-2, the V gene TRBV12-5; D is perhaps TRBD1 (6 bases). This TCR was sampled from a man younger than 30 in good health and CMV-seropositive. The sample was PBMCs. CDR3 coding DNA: TGTGCTAGTGGTTTGCTCACACAGGGATTCACCGGGGAGCTGTTTTTT. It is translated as CASGLLTQGFTGELFF.